This T cell receptor (beta chain) stems from a study of blood T cell repertoires in COVID-19. Overall study context: The origin of the acute and convalescent COVID-19 samples was the United States, Italy and Spain. T cells, B-cell-depleted T cells, or PBMCs supplied cDNA or gDNA.

As originally analysed: Nucleated cell counts were estimated from reference gene primer amplification. Produced via immunoSEQ multiplex PCR; TCRdb's table is partial and in-frame only. The D gene and trimming were derived from the DNA, and the V and J assignments and clone size from that table. The data contain roughly 200,000 clones, more than 75% of them singletons. CDR1 SGHDN and CDR2 FVKESK come from the germline V gene. Between the trimmed V and J ends, which lost 0 bases and 9 bases, there was a span of 9 bases. There are 13 residues in the CDR3. The receptor comes from a man in his forties with active or convalescent COVID-19. The rearrangement links TRBV14 to TRBJ1-5; a weak D match, TRBD1 (6 bases). Sequenced input: peripheral blood. This CDR3 reads CASSQDIRGPQHF. CDR3 bases: TGTGCCAGCAGCCAAGATATCAGGGGGCCCCAGCATTTT.